Listed here are 4 T cell receptor beta chains from one sample, sequenced in a study of blood T cell repertoires in COVID-19. This table comes from immunoSEQ multiplex PCR, and its TCRdb copy is limited to in-frame clones, with some not included. The sample has 170,000 or so clones; almost 85% are singletons. Sequenced sample: peripheral blood. The receptor set was obtained from a man between 18 and 29 years old with active or convalescent COVID-19.

This chain uses TRBV5-6 with TRBJ1-2; no clear D. The CDR3 loop spans 16 amino acids. Germline V gene sequence: CDR1 SGHDT, CDR2 YYEEEE. V lost 4 bases, J lost 4 bases, and 20 bases lay in between. The CDR3 reads CASSPWFRSRGYGYTF. The DNA of the CDR3 is TGTGCCAGCAGCCCGTGGTTCAGGTCCCGTGGCTATGGCTACACCTTC.

The chain has TRBV3-1 (or the pseudogene TRBV3-2) and TRBJ1-6, with TRBD1 matching over 9 bases. Germline V gene data show CDR1 as LGHDT and CDR2 as YNNKEL (reference sequence). The ends lost 4 bases at V and 10 bases at J; junction bases unmatched: 5. The CDR3 length is 14 residues. The CDR3 loop is CASSPLTGGSPLHF. DNA of the CDR3: TGTGCCAGCAGCCCGCTGACAGGGGGATCACCCCTCCACTTT.

The rearrangement joins TRBV21-1 to TRBJ2-7; the table assigns TRBD1, which was not confirmed against the DNA. TRBV21-1 is shown as a pseudogene. CDR3 length: 16 residues. The CDR3 spells CASSKGDRGPWYEQYF. CDR3 DNA sequence: TGTGCCAGCAGCAAAGGGGACAGGGGGCCTTGGTACGAGCAGTACTTC.

A note on this clone: Sequence at one end of the junction differs from germline and may be a read error. This chain uses TRBV7-7 with TRBJ2-5, with D tentatively TRBD1 (6 bases). Germline V lookup: CDR1 SSHAT, CDR2 FNYEAQ (reference sequence). The CDR3 spans 14 residues. CDR3 protein: CASSARTAQETQYF. CDR3 in DNA: TGTGCTAGCAGCGCCCGGACAGCCCAAGAGACCCAGTACTTC.